These 14 T cell receptor beta chains were sequenced from one sample in a study of cytomegalovirus exposure and HLA in healthy donors. Use of 60 Vbeta and 13 Jbeta primers characterized the PCR. Profiling relied on immunoSEQ multiplex PCR, and the TCRdb table lists in-frame clones only, not all of them. The repertoire includes about 140,000 clones, over 75% of them detected once, and around 0.51% sits in the top ten. The sequencing sample was made of PBMCs. These receptors came from a woman aged 35 to 49 in good health and CMV-seronegative.

This chain joins TRBV11-3 and TRBJ2-7; 8 bases map to TRBD2. Losses at the gene ends were 6 bases for V and 2 bases for J; bases not matched to a gene: 6. CDR1 is SGHNT, CDR2 YENEEA, per germline. The CDR3 consists of 14 residues. In DNA form, the CDR3 reads TGTGCCAGCAGTCGACTAGCGTTTACCTACGAGCAGTACTTC. This encodes CASSRLAFTYEQYF.

The count of this clone is one. J is TRBJ2-1 and V is TRBV2; perhaps TRBD1 as D (6 bases). Per the germline V gene, CDR1 is SNHLY and CDR2 is FYNNEI. The CDR3 extends over 13 amino acids. Trimming removed 8 bases at V and 6 bases at J, with 14 bases between. The CDR3 nucleotides read TGTGCCAGCGAGGGGGATCCCGGCAATGAGCAGTTCTTC. Translating gives CASEGDPGNEQFF.

This chain links TRBV19 with TRBJ1-4; TRBD1 matches 7 bases. Germline V gives CDR1 LNHDA, CDR2 SQIVND (reference sequence). J was trimmed by 7 bases and V by 9 bases; bases with no gene match: 8. This CDR3 contains 13 residues. CDR3 sequence reads: CARSSGQLEKLFF. CDR3 sequence (DNA): TGTGCCAGGTCATCGGGACAGCTTGAAAAACTGTTTTTT.

The gene calls are TRBV10-1 and TRBJ2-6; D not certain. V was clipped by 4 bases and J by 3 bases, with 10 bases between them. CDR3 length equals 15 residues. Germline V gene data show CDR1 as WNHNN and CDR2 as SYGVQD (reference sequence). In DNA form, the CDR3 reads TGCGCCAGCAGTGGGGCGACCTATGGGGCCAACGTCCTGACTTTC. It yields the protein CASSGATYGANVLTF.

This rearrangement joins TRBV6-5 to TRBJ2-5; 8 nucleotides match TRBD1. This CDR3 contains 15 residues. Per germline, CDR1 MNHEY and CDR2 SVGAGI. J lost 1 base, V lost 4 bases, and 5 bases had no gene match. The CDR3 nucleotides read TGTGCCAGCAGTTCCCTCGGGACAGGCCAAGAGACCCAGTACTTC. This encodes CASSSLGTGQETQYF.

The gene calls are TRBV2 and TRBJ2-5; D might be TRBD2 (5 bases). V lost 4 bases to trimming and J lost 2 bases, with 8 bases between them. CDR3 length equals 13 residues. CDR1 and CDR2 (germline): SNHLY, FYNNEI. The CDR3 loop reads CASSGGEQETQYF. The CDR3 nucleotides are TGTGCCAGCAGTGGGGGAGAACAAGAGACCCAGTACTTC.

The rearrangement uses TRBV5-4 and TRBJ1-2, with TRBD1 matching 7 bases. The CDR3 covers 13 residues. Trimming at V came to 3 bases and at J to 8 bases, leaving 7 bases not matched to a gene. Germline V CDR1 and CDR2: SGHNT, YYREEE (reference sequence). The CDR3 coding sequence is TGTGCCAGCAGCTCCTCGACAGGGTTCGGCTACACCTTC. Its translation: CASSSSTGFGYTF.

There are a few counts of this clone. The chain uses TRBV19 and TRBJ2-5, with 9 bases identical to TRBD2. Germline loops: CDR1 LNHDA, CDR2 SQIVND (reference sequence). The V and J ends lost 5 bases and 4 bases, in that order; junction bases with no gene match: 8. The CDR3 length is 15 residues. The CDR3 spells CASSALRGGGETQYF. Written as DNA, the CDR3 is TGTGCCAGTAGTGCCTTGCGGGGGGGTGGAGAGACCCAGTACTTC.

This clone occurred once. The chain recombines TRBV6-6 with TRBJ1-1; 7 positions match TRBD1. The J segment lost 6 bases and the V segment lost 7 bases, leaving 11 bases of the junction unmatched. The CDR3 totals 14 residues. From germline, CDR1 is MNHNY and CDR2 SVGAGI (reference sequence). CDR3 DNA sequence: TGTGCCAGCACTGAACAGGGGACGGGGGCTGAAGCTTTCTTT. Encoded protein: CASTEQGTGAEAFF.

V gene TRBV5-8 combines with J gene TRBJ2-5, with D unresolved. Per germline, CDR1 SGHTS and CDR2 YDEGEE. Trimming removed 3 bases from V and 5 bases from J, with 11 bases in between. The CDR3 runs to 13 residues. This chain's CDR3 is CASSSSGLETQYF. In DNA, the CDR3 is TGTGCCAGCAGCTCCTCCGGGTTGGAGACCCAGTACTTC.

V usage is TRBV28 and J usage is TRBJ1-3, with a possible D match to TRBD1 (6 bases). Germline lookup yields CDR1 MDHEN and CDR2 SYDVKM. V was shortened by 10 bases and J by 0 bases, with 10 bases between the two germline ends. CDR3 length: 13 residues. The CDR3 DNA follows: TGTGCCACCACGACAGGCTCTGGAAACACCATATATTTT. Residues: CATTTGSGNTIYF.

Regarding this clone: Germline is not matched at one junction end, which may reflect a read error. This chain connects TRBV7-9 to TRBJ2-7, with 7 positions matching TRBD2. Germline CDR1 reads SEHNR; CDR2 reads FQNEAQ (reference sequence). The CDR3 extends over 15 amino acids. The CDR3 DNA follows: TGTTCCAGCAGCTTGGATTGGCGGGAGAATGCCGAGCAGTACTTC. This sequence encodes CSSSLDWRENAEQYF.

The chain uses TRBV10-3 and TRBJ2-7; 12 bases map to TRBD2. Per germline, CDR1 ENHRY and CDR2 SYGVKD. The V and J ends lost 6 bases and 0 bases, in that order; junction bases with no gene match: 9. The CDR3 has 17 residues. The CDR3 loop reads CAISLTSGRGPSYEQYF. The CDR3 DNA follows: TGTGCCATCAGCCTGACTAGCGGGAGAGGACCCTCCTACGAGCAGTACTTC.

The chain combines TRBV7-8 with TRBJ2-3, with D perhaps TRBD2 (6 bases). V lost 10 bases to trimming and J lost 0 bases, with 20 bases between them. This CDR3 has 16 residues. Germline CDR1 reads SGHVS; CDR2 reads FQNEAQ. This CDR3 reads CATKVEGGASTDTQYF. In DNA, the CDR3 is TGTGCCACGAAAGTTGAGGGCGGGGCTAGCACAGATACGCAGTATTTT.